One sample yielded the 20 T cell receptor beta chains listed below, sequenced in a study of control samples from healthy donors and cancer patients. Data came from immunoSEQ multiplex PCR; TCRdb stores just in-frame clones and leaves some out. The sample records roughly 100,000 clones, approximately 90% being singletons. Material: PBMCs. All receptors come from a man in his 60s with lung cancer.

J is TRBJ1-5 and V is TRBV6-5; possibly TRBD1 for D (5 bases). Trimming pared 6 bases from V and 6 bases from J, leaving 18 bases between. CDR3 length: 15 residues. The germline V gene has CDR1 MNHEY and CDR2 SVGAGI. Here the CDR3 DNA reads TGTGCCAGCAGGAGAGTGGATACAGGCCTTCAGCCCCAGCATTTT. It specifies CASRRVDTGLQPQHF.

The rearrangement uses TRBV7-3 and TRBJ1-1; 8 positions match TRBD1. V was clipped by 6 bases and J by 3 bases; unmatched bases: 15. Germline lookup yields CDR1 SGHTA and CDR2 FQGTGA. This CDR3 is built from 17 residues. CDR3 amino acids: CASRPLSLDREDTEAFF. The CDR3 nucleotides are TGTGCCAGCAGACCCCTCTCACTGGACAGGGAAGACACTGAAGCTTTCTTT.

The chain couples TRBV7-2 to TRBJ1-1, with D perhaps matching TRBD1 (5 bases). The V end lost 1 base, the J end lost 5 bases, and 14 bases lay between the germline ends. The CDR3 consists of 15 residues. Germline V lookup: CDR1 SGHTA, CDR2 FQGNSA. CDR3 sequence: CASSLGFGQGTEAFF. CDR3 nucleotides: TGTGCCAGCAGCTTAGGATTCGGTCAGGGTACTGAAGCTTTCTTT.

V and J are TRBV7-2 and TRBJ1-5; 8 nucleotides agree with TRBD1. The CDR3 covers 14 residues. Germline loops: CDR1 SGHTA, CDR2 FQGNSA. The trim removed 5 bases at V and 6 bases at J, leaving 6 bases unmatched. This CDR3 is CASSLRGLGQPQHF. CDR3 coding DNA: TGTGCCAGCAGCCTCAGGGGGCTCGGTCAGCCCCAGCATTTT.

The genes are TRBV28 and TRBJ2-7; tentatively, D is TRBD2 (5 bases). The CDR3 has 13 residues. The V and J ends lost 3 bases and 4 bases respectively, with 10 bases between them. Germline V gene lookup returns CDR1 MDHEN and CDR2 SYDVKM. This CDR3 is CASSLTNTYEQYV. In nucleotides, the CDR3 is TGTGCCAGCAGTTTGACTAATACTTACGAGCAGTACGTC.

V is TRBV2 and J is TRBJ1-1; D gene ambiguous. The V end lost 7 bases, the J end lost 1 base, and 16 bases lay between the germline ends. CDR3 length: 15 residues. Looked up from germline, CDR1 is SNHLY and CDR2 is FYNNEI. The CDR3 loop reads CASIREAARNTEAFF. CDR3 DNA sequence: TGTGCCAGCATCCGAGAGGCCGCAAGGAACACTGAAGCTTTCTTT.

The chain combines TRBV7-9 with TRBJ1-4; D is ambiguous. V was pared by 2 bases and J by 6 bases, with 10 bases between. CDR1 is SEHNR, CDR2 FQNEAQ, per germline (reference sequence). The CDR3 runs 14 residues. The CDR3 DNA reads TGTGCCAGCAGCTTAAGAGAGATGGATGAAAAACTGTTTTTT. Amino acids: CASSLREMDEKLFF.

The V call is TRBV11-2, the J call TRBJ1-4; D unresolved. V was shortened by 0 bases and J by 8 bases, with 10 bases between the two germline ends. The CDR3 consists of 14 residues. Germline values: CDR1 SGHAT, CDR2 FQNNGV. CDR3 residues: CASSLEILGEKLFF. CDR3 nucleotide sequence: TGTGCCAGCAGCTTAGAAATCCTGGGGGAAAAACTGTTTTTT.

The sample holds a few counts of this clone. In DNA form, the CDR3 reads TGCGCCAGCAGCTTTGGGACAAATGTTGGAGATACGCAGTATTTT. Encoded protein: CASSFGTNVGDTQYF. The V call is TRBV5-1, the J call TRBJ2-3; TRBD1 might be the D (6 bases). The CDR3 is 15 amino acids. The germline gives CDR1 SGHRS, CDR2 YFSETQ. V dropped 2 bases and J dropped 5 bases, with 15 bases sitting between them.

This clone was seen more than once but under ten times. One end of the junction does not line up with germline, which may come from a read error. The J gene is TRBJ2-3, the V gene TRBV29-1; tentative D call: TRBD1 (6 bases). CDR1 and CDR2 from the germline V gene are SQVTM and ANQGSEA. The CDR3 covers 9 residues. The CDR3 bases are TGCAGCGTTGACTTCGAGGGGGATTTT. Amino acid sequence: CSVDFEGDF.

Comment on this clone: Other DNA sequences in the same sample also yield this CDR3. CDR3 sequence: CASSQVQETQYF. CDR3 nucleotide sequence: TGTGCCAGCAGCCAAGTACAAGAGACCCAGTACTTC. This chain uses TRBV3-1 (or the pseudogene TRBV3-2) with TRBJ2-5; D uncertain. Trimming stripped 1 base from V and 2 bases from J, with 2 bases between. This CDR3 has 12 amino acids. Germline assignment: CDR1 LGHDT and CDR2 YNNKEL (reference sequence).

The rearrangement links TRBV6-4 to TRBJ2-3, with TRBD2 matching 7 bases. CDR1 and CDR2 (germline): MRHNA, SNTAGT. V trimming: 6 bases; J trimming: 3 bases; junction bases outside the gene matches: 6. The CDR3 has 14 residues. In DNA, the CDR3 is TGTGCCAGCAGCAGGAGGGAGGGAACAGATACGCAGTATTTT. This encodes CASSRREGTDTQYF.

This chain joins TRBV29-1 and TRBJ2-3; 11 bases align to TRBD2. J lost 1 base, V lost 7 bases, and 10 bases had no gene match. Per germline, CDR1 SQVTM and CDR2 ANQGSEA. CDR3 length equals 16 residues. The CDR3 bases are TGCAGCGCCCTCCCAACACTAGCGGGGGGCACAGATACGCAGTATTTT. Its protein product is CSALPTLAGGTDTQYF.

A few counts support this clone. The chain carries TRBV14 and TRBJ1-1; D ambiguous. The CDR3 sequence is 13 residues long. Germline CDR1 and CDR2: SGHDN and FVKESK. V was cut by 2 bases and J by 6 bases, with 10 bases left in between. The CDR3 DNA is TGTGCCAGCAGCCAACAGCAGGTGCCTGAAGCTTTCTTT. As protein: CASSQQQVPEAFF.

The genes are TRBV24-1 and TRBJ1-4; 9 nucleotides match TRBD1. The CDR3 totals 15 residues. From germline, CDR1 is KGHDR and CDR2 SFDVKD. Unmatched junction bases numbered 2, after V lost 2 bases and J lost 5 bases. The CDR3: CATSDSGTGNEKLFF. The CDR3 nucleotides read TGTGCCACCAGTGATTCCGGGACAGGGAATGAAAAACTGTTTTTT.

This chain links TRBV24-1 with TRBJ2-5; tentatively, D is TRBD1 (6 bases). Trimming shortened V by 4 bases and J by 3 bases, and 11 bases separated the two germline ends. This CDR3 has 14 amino acids. Germline-derived CDR1 and CDR2 are KGHDR and SFDVKD. As DNA, the CDR3 is TGTGCCACCAGTGACCCCCGACAGGAAGAGACCCAGTACTTC. Translation gives CATSDPRQEETQYF.

This chain links TRBV7-3 with TRBJ2-2; weak D call: TRBD2 (7 bases). The V end lost 1 base, the J end lost 2 bases, and 14 bases lay between the germline ends. CDR3 length: 17 amino acids. Germline CDR1 and CDR2: SGHTA and FQGTGA. CDR3 sequence: CASSLRSGGPNTGELFF. CDR3 in DNA: TGTGCCAGCAGCTTAAGGTCCGGGGGGCCTAACACCGGGGAGCTGTTTTTT. The full variable domain, its missing parts supplied by reference TRBV7-3 and TRBJ2-2, is GAGVSQTPSNKVTEKGKYVELRCDPISGHTALYWYRQSLGQGPEFLIYFQGTGAADDSGLPNDRFFAVRPEGSVSTLKIQRTERGDSAVYLCASSLRSGGPNTGELFFGEGSRLTVL.

The chain combines TRBV5-4 with TRBJ1-1, with 8 nucleotides matching TRBD1. The CDR3 loop spans 16 amino acids. With V trimmed by 3 bases and J by 1 base, 8 bases remained unmatched. The germline V gene encodes CDR1 SGHNT and CDR2 YYREEE (reference sequence). CDR3 coding DNA: TGTGCCAGCAGCTCCGCAGGGGGCGCCTCGAACACTGAAGCTTTCTTT. This sequence encodes CASSSAGGASNTEAFF.

This clone was seen only once. The chain couples TRBV18 to TRBJ2-2, with 13 bases that match TRBD2. The CDR3 has 18 amino acids. J lost 0 bases, V lost 4 bases, and 5 bases had no gene match. Per the germline V gene, CDR1 is KGHSH and CDR2 is LQKENI. CDR3 in amino acids: CASSLGLAGASNTGELFF. CDR3 coding DNA: TGTGCCAGCTCACTCGGACTAGCGGGGGCCTCGAACACCGGGGAGCTGTTTTTT. Using reference TRBV18 and TRBJ2-2 for the parts outside the CDR3, the full variable domain is NAGVMQNPRHLVRRRGQEARLRCSPMKGHSHVYWYRQLPEEGLKFMVYLQKENIIDESGMPKERFSAEFPKEGPSILRIQQVVRGDSAAYFCASSLGLAGASNTGELFFGEGSRLTVL.

V is TRBV21-1 and J is TRBJ2-1; TRBD1 is the table's D call, not checked against the DNA. TRBV21-1 is tagged as a pseudogene. The CDR3 sequence is 15 residues long. CDR3 in DNA: TGTGCCAGCAGCAAAAGGGGACAGGGGGACAATGAGCAGTTCTTC. As protein: CASSKRGQGDNEQFF.